This T cell receptor (beta chain) was identified in a study of CD8 T cells in Susac syndrome. CD8+ and CD4+ T cells from blood underwent TCR beta sequencing. Negative isolation was used for CD8+ and CD4+ T cells and FACS enrichment for TEMRA cells. With random hexamers, roughly 0.5 to 1 ug RNA was reverse transcribed. It was immunoSEQ multiplex PCR that amplified TCR beta CDR3 across 54 Vbeta and 13 Jbeta. MiXCR, run by TCRdb on the immunoSEQ multiplex PCR reads, gives a single entry per CDR3 protein. Here the sample spans roughly 300,000 distinct CDR3 sequences, about 85% being singletons. Germline loops: CDR1 SNHLY, CDR2 FYNNEI. The V segment lost 4 bases and the J segment 5 bases; nucleotides outside the gene matches: 12. The CDR3 contains 16 residues.

The clonotype comes from a human donor with multiple sclerosis. The material sequenced was CD8+ T cells from PBMCs. V gene TRBV2 combines with J gene TRBJ2-7, with 9 nucleotides matching TRBD2. This chain's CDR3 is CASSGGASGIPNEQYF. Here the CDR3 DNA reads TGTGCCAGCAGTGGCGGGGCTAGCGGGATCCCCAACGAGCAGTACTTC.